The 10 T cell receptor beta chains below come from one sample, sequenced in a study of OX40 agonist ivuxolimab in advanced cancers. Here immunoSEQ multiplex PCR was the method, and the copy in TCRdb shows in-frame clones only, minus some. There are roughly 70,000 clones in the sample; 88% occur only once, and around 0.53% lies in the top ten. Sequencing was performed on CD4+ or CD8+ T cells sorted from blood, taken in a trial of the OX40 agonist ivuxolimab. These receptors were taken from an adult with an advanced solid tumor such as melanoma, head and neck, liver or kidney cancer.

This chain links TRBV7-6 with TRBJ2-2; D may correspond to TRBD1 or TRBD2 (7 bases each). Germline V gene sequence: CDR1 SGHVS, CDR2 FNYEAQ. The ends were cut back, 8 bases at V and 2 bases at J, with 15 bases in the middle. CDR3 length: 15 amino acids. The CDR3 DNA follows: TGTGCCAGCCAGGGGGGCGGGGGAAACACCGGGGAGCTGTTTTTT. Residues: CASQGGGGNTGELFF.

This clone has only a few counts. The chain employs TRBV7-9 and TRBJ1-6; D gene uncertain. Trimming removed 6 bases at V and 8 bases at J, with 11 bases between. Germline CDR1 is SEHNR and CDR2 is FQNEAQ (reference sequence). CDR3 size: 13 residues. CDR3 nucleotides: TGTGCCAGCAGTATGGGAATGGATTCACCCCTCCACTTT. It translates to CASSMGMDSPLHF.

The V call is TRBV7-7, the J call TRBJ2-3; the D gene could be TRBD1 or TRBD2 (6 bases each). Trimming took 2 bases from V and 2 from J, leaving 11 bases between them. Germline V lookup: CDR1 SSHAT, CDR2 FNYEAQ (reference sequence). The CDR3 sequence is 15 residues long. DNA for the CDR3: TGTGCCAGCAGCTTAACGGGGGCCCCCACAGATACGCAGTATTTT. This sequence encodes CASSLTGAPTDTQYF.

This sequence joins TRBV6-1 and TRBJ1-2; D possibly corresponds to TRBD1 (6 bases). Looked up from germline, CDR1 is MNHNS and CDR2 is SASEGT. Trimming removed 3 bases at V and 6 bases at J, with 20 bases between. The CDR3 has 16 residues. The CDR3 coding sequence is TGTGCCAGCAGTGATAAAGGGACAATAAGACTAGATGGCTACACCTTC. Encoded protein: CASSDKGTIRLDGYTF.

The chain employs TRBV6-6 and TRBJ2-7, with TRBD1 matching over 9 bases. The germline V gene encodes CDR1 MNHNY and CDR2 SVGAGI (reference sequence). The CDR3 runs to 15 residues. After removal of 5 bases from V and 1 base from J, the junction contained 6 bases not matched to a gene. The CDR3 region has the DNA TGTGCCAGCAGTAATAAACAGGGGGCGTCCTACGAGCAGTACTTC. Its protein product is CASSNKQGASYEQYF.

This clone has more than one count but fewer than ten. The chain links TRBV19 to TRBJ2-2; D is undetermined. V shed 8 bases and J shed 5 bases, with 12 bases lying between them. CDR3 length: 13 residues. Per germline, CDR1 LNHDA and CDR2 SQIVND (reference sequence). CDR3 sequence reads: CASRLRETGELFF. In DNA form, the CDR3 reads TGTGCCAGTCGATTGAGAGAAACCGGGGAGCTGTTTTTT.

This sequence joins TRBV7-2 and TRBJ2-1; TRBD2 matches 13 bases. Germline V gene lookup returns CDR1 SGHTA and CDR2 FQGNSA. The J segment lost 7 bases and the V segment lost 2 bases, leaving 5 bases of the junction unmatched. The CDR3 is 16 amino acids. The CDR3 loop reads CASSLTSGGAPNEQFF. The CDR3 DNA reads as TGTGCCAGCAGCTTAACTAGCGGGGGGGCACCGAATGAGCAGTTCTTC.

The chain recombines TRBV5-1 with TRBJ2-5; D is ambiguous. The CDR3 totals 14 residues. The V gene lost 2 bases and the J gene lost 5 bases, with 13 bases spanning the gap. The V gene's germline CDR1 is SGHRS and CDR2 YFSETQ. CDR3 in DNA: TGCGCCAGCAGCTTCCTGGACCCTGGGGAGACCCAGTACTTC. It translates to CASSFLDPGETQYF.

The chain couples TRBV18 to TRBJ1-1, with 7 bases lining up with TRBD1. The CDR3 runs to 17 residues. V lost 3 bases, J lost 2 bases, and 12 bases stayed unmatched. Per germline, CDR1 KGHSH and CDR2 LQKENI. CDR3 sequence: CASSPRTGQGGNTEAFF. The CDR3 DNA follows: TGTGCCAGCTCACCCCGGACAGGTCAGGGCGGCAACACTGAAGCTTTCTTT.

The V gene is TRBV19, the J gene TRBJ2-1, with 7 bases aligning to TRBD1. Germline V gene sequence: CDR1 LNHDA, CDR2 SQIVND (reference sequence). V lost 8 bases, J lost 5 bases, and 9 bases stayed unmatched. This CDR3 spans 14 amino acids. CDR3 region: CASRVVGTDNEQFF. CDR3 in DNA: TGTGCCAGTCGGGTTGTAGGGACAGACAATGAGCAGTTCTTC. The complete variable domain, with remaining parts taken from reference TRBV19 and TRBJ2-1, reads DGGITQSPKYLFRKEGQNVTLSCEQNLNHDAMYWYRQDPGQGLRLIYYSQIVNDFQKGDIAEGYSVSREKKESFPLTVTSAQKNPTAFYLCASRVVGTDNEQFFGPGTRLTVL.